Each of the 30 T cell receptor beta chains below was sequenced from the same sample in a study of identical twins. TCRdb reprocessed the 5' RACE reads with MiXCR, giving one entry per CDR3 protein. The data hold about 1.7 million distinct CDR3 sequences, with less than 35% observed a single time. The sequenced material came from cord blood. These receptors all stem from a newborn girl in good health.

The V call is TRBV20-1, the J call TRBJ1-2; 8 bases are a match to TRBD1. The trim removed 3 bases at V and 6 bases at J, leaving 12 bases unmatched. This CDR3 has 15 amino acids. CDR1 DFQATT and CDR2 SNEGSKA come from the germline V gene (reference sequence). The CDR3 is CSASGLQGERDGYTF. The CDR3 bases are TGCAGTGCTAGTGGCCTACAGGGGGAGAGGGATGGCTACACCTTC.

The rearrangement joins TRBV5-1 to TRBJ2-3, with TRBD1 matching over 8 bases. The ends lost 1 base at V and 5 bases at J; junction bases unmatched: 6. The CDR3 is 15 amino acids. The V gene's germline CDR1 is SGHRS and CDR2 YFSETQ. CDR3 sequence (DNA): TGCGCCAGCAGCTTGCCCCGACAGGGGATAGATACGCAGTATTTT. Encoded protein: CASSLPRQGIDTQYF. Looking up the rest from reference TRBV5-1 and TRBJ2-3 gives the full variable domain: KAGVTQTPRYLIKTRGQQVTLSCSPISGHRSVSWYQQTPGQGLQFLFEYFSETQRNKGNFPGRFSGRQFSNSRSEMNVSTLELGDSALYLCASSLPRQGIDTQYFGPGTRLTVL.

This clonotype has more than one count but fewer than ten. The V call is TRBV25-1, the J call TRBJ1-5; no reliable D call. With the DNA end fitting TRBJ2-3 better, the J assignment may be wrong. This CDR3 is 13 amino acids long. The germline V gene has CDR1 MGHDK and CDR2 SYGVNS. CDR3 nucleotide sequence: TGTGCCAGCAGTAGTGTTGGCAATCAGCCCCAGTATTTT. Its translation is CASSSVGNQPQYF.

This clonotype was found a few times. The gene calls are TRBV12-3 or TRBV12-4 and TRBJ1-4; D unresolved. With 5 bases removed from V and 7 bases from J, the gap between germline ends came to 23 bases. The CDR3 is made up of 17 amino acids. CDR3 nucleotide sequence: TGTGCCAGCAGTCCCCCGCTCCAAAGTGCCGCGGGTGAAAAACTGTTTTTT. Translating it yields CASSPPLQSAAGEKLFF.

V usage is TRBV3-1 and J usage is TRBJ2-4, with D possibly being TRBD1 or TRBD2 (5 bases each). Germline lookup yields CDR1 LGHDT and CDR2 YNNKEL (reference sequence). V lost 3 bases to trimming and J lost 0 bases, with 21 bases between them. This CDR3 has 19 amino acids. CDR3 in DNA: TGTGCCAGCAGCCAGAACCGGGACGGAAGTTTTCTAGCCAAAAACATTCAGTACTTC. Its translation: CASSQNRDGSFLAKNIQYF.

This clonotype was detected a few times. The chain has TRBV21-1 and TRBJ1-1; TRBD1, the table's D call, was not compared with the DNA. TRBV21-1 is a pseudogene segment. The CDR3 runs to 17 residues. The CDR3 sequence: CASSNDRGATYNTEAFF. CDR3 nucleotide sequence: TGTGCCAGCAGCAACGACAGGGGGGCTACATACAACACTGAAGCTTTCTTT.

The chain has TRBV11-2 and TRBJ2-5; the match to TRBD2 covers 11 bases. Germline loops: CDR1 SGHAT, CDR2 FQNNGV. The CDR3 consists of 16 residues. Trimming cost V 5 bases and J 11 bases; bases outside gene matches: 16. This chain's CDR3 is CASSPLSGRAGNEQYF. The CDR3 nucleotides are TGTGCCAGCAGCCCCCTTAGCGGGAGGGCCGGCAATGAGCAGTACTTC.

The chain employs TRBV2 and TRBJ2-1, with D possibly matching TRBD1 (5 bases). The CDR3 is made up of 15 amino acids. V lost 0 bases to trimming and J lost 2 bases, with 8 bases between them. Germline V gene lookup returns CDR1 SNHLY and CDR2 FYNNEI. The CDR3 is CASSEATGTYNEQFF. The CDR3 nucleotides read TGTGCCAGCAGTGAAGCCACAGGAACCTACAATGAGCAGTTCTTC.

The V and J genes are TRBV5-1 and TRBJ1-2; 9 positions match TRBD1. CDR3 length: 15 residues. Germline V CDR1 and CDR2: SGHRS, YFSETQ. With 0 bases clipped from V and 9 bases from J, the junction kept 9 bases outside the gene matches. The DNA for the CDR3 is TGCGCCAGCAGCTTGGGGGACAGGGAAAGTGAGCGCTACACCTTC. Its protein is CASSLGDRESERYTF. Variable domain in full (rest from reference TRBV5-1 and TRBJ1-2): KAGVTQTPRYLIKTRGQQVTLSCSPISGHRSVSWYQQTPGQGLQFLFEYFSETQRNKGNFPGRFSGRQFSNSRSEMNVSTLELGDSALYLCASSLGDRESERYTFGSGTRLTVV.

The chain links TRBV10-3 to TRBJ2-2; 10 bases line up with TRBD1. The CDR3 covers 15 residues. Per the germline V gene, CDR1 is ENHRY and CDR2 is SYGVKD. Trimming at V came to 7 bases and at J to 0 bases, leaving 2 bases not matched to a gene. The CDR3 spells CAIKGQGANTGELFF. DNA for the CDR3: TGTGCCATCAAAGGACAGGGGGCGAACACCGGGGAGCTGTTTTTT.

This clonotype has more than one count but fewer than ten. CDR3 nucleotide sequence: TGCGCCAGCAGCGATCAAGGACAGGGCGGCACTGAAGCTTTCTTT. Translated: CASSDQGQGGTEAFF. The chain employs TRBV5-1 and TRBJ1-1; 8 bases line up with TRBD1. The length of the CDR3 is 15 residues. From germline, CDR1 is SGHRS and CDR2 YFSETQ. Trimming at V came to 4 bases and at J to 4 bases, leaving 9 bases not matched to a gene.

This clonotype was recorded a few times. CDR3 residues: CASSLARFAQYF. CDR3 DNA: TGTGCCAGCAGCTTAGCTAGGTTCGCGCAGTACTTC. J is TRBJ2-5 and V is TRBV7-2; D remains unclear. Trimming removed 0 bases at V and 11 bases at J, with 10 bases between. This CDR3 is built from 12 residues. Germline lookup yields CDR1 SGHTA and CDR2 FQGNSA.

This clonotype has only a few counts. The chain recombines TRBV7-2 with TRBJ2-1; 9 bases fit TRBD2. This CDR3 has 16 amino acids. V lost 1 base, J lost 5 bases, and 6 bases stayed unmatched. In germline, CDR1 is SGHTA, CDR2 FQGNSA. CDR3 loop: CASSLVSSGANNEQFF. CDR3 in DNA: TGTGCCAGCAGCTTAGTTTCTAGCGGGGCCAACAATGAGCAGTTCTTC.

This clonotype was found once. The CDR3 DNA reads as TGTGCCAGCAGCCCGGGGGCGCGGTCGGCTTTCTTT. Translated, it gives CASSPGARSAFF. This chain uses TRBV3-1 with TRBJ1-1, with D maybe TRBD1 (6 bases). The V end was cut by 4 bases, the J end by 11 bases, with 14 bases between. Germline CDR1 and CDR2: LGHDT and YNNKEL (reference sequence). This CDR3 spans 12 amino acids.

The CDR3 reads CASRRTSGIRSDTQYF. CDR3 DNA: TGTGCCAGCAGGCGGACTAGCGGGATTCGCTCAGATACGCAGTATTTT. The genes are TRBV5-6 and TRBJ2-3; 12 bases line up with TRBD2. Germline CDR1 and CDR2: SGHDT and YYEEEE. The CDR3 has 16 amino acids. With 5 bases clipped from V and 4 bases from J, the junction kept 8 bases outside the gene matches.

The V gene is TRBV28, the J gene TRBJ2-5; maybe TRBD1 (5 bases). V dropped 3 bases and J dropped 1 base, with 12 bases sitting between them. Looked up from germline, CDR1 is MDHEN and CDR2 is SYDVKM. The CDR3 is 15 residues long. The CDR3 sequence is CASSFHDSSQETQYF. The CDR3 DNA reads as TGTGCCAGCAGTTTCCACGACAGTTCCCAAGAGACCCAGTACTTC. The whole variable domain, remainder taken from reference TRBV28 and TRBJ2-5, is DVKVTQSSRYLVKRTGEKVFLECVQDMDHENMFWYRQDPGLGLRLIYFSYDVKMKEKGDIPEGYSVSREKKERFSLILESASTNQTSMYLCASSFHDSSQETQYFGPGTRLLVL.

Concerning this clonotype itself: It may be a read error: a sequence one base away is much more abundant. V usage is TRBV28 and J usage is TRBJ2-3; the D gene could be TRBD1 or TRBD2 (6 bases each). V was cut by 5 bases and J by 2 bases, with 17 bases left in between. The CDR3 length is 16 residues. Germline V gene data show CDR1 as MDHEN and CDR2 as SYDVKM. The CDR3 region is CASSRARGLPTDTQYF. CDR3 coding DNA: TGTGCCAGCAGTAGAGCACGGGGGCTCCCCACAGATACGCAGTATTTT.

This chain uses TRBV4-2 with TRBJ1-2; unclear D gene. This CDR3 is built from 16 residues. Germline V lookup: CDR1 LGHNA, CDR2 YNFKEQ. Trimming cost V 2 bases and J 5 bases, with 18 bases left between them. The CDR3 nucleotides are TGTGCCAGCAGCCAAAATCGGGCAGGTTTTCAATATGGCTACACCTTC. It translates to CASSQNRAGFQYGYTF.

This chain uses TRBV20-1 with TRBJ2-5, with 8 bases identical to TRBD2. Germline V CDR1 and CDR2: DFQATT, SNEGSKA (reference sequence). J was trimmed by 2 bases and V by 1 base; bases with no gene match: 6. The CDR3 contains 15 residues. The CDR3 DNA is TGCAGTGCTAGAGTGGGTAGCGGGGATCAAGAGACCCAGTACTTC. This encodes CSARVGSGDQETQYF.

The genes are TRBV10-3 and TRBJ1-5; perhaps TRBD1 as D (5 bases). The CDR3 is 12 amino acids. V lost 7 bases and J 7 bases, leaving 11 bases between the germline ends. Germline V gene data show CDR1 as ENHRY and CDR2 as SYGVKD. CDR3 sequence (DNA): TGTGCCATCAAGCCAGGGAAGCAGCCCCAGCATTTT. This encodes CAIKPGKQPQHF.

This clonotype was counted only a few times. This chain links TRBV7-2 with TRBJ1-3; no clear D. The CDR3 is made up of 12 amino acids. Germline CDR1 SGHTA, CDR2 FQGNSA. V lost 4 bases, J lost 2 bases, and 3 bases lay in between. CDR3 residues: CASSSTGNTIYF. In DNA form, the CDR3 reads TGTGCCAGCAGCTCAACTGGAAACACCATATATTTT.

This rearrangement joins TRBV12-3 or TRBV12-4 to TRBJ1-6; D is perhaps TRBD1 (5 bases). The ends were cut back, 4 bases at V and 7 bases at J, with 8 bases in the middle. This CDR3 contains 13 residues. The CDR3 region is CASSSGRNSPLHF. The CDR3 nucleotides are TGTGCCAGCAGTTCGGGACGGAATTCACCCCTCCACTTT.

This clonotype was seen a single time. The chain recombines TRBV4-2 with TRBJ2-7; 7 bases are a match to TRBD2. J was trimmed by 6 bases and V by 2 bases; bases with no gene match: 4. Germline loops: CDR1 LGHNA, CDR2 YNFKEQ. The CDR3 totals 13 residues. The CDR3 nucleotides read TGTGCCAGCAGCCAAAGTATAGCGGGCGAGCAGTACTTC. It specifies CASSQSIAGEQYF.

J is TRBJ1-2 and V is TRBV29-1; 10 bases align to TRBD1. The CDR3 is 13 amino acids. Unmatched junction bases numbered 5, after V lost 7 bases and J lost 3 bases. Germline lookup yields CDR1 SQVTM and CDR2 ANQGSEA. CDR3 sequence: CSAWTGGYYGYTF. For the CDR3, the DNA is TGCAGCGCCTGGACAGGGGGATACTATGGCTACACCTTC. Full variable domain (missing parts from reference TRBV29-1 and TRBJ1-2): SAVISQKPSRDICQRGTSLTIQCQVDSQVTMMFWYRQQPGQSLTLIATANQGSEATYESGFVIDKFPISRPNLTFSTLTVSNMSPEDSSIYLCSAWTGGYYGYTFGSGTRLTVV.

This clonotype was counted a single time. The chain is built from TRBV19 and TRBJ2-5; 9 bases are a match to TRBD2. This CDR3 region has 17 residues. Germline loops: CDR1 LNHDA, CDR2 SQIVND (reference sequence). Unmatched junction bases numbered 14, after V lost 6 bases and J lost 3 bases. CDR3 in amino acids: CASRPLPQRGAKETQYF. CDR3 in DNA: TGTGCCAGTAGGCCCCTGCCTCAGCGGGGGGCTAAAGAGACCCAGTACTTC. The full variable domain, with the rest looked up from reference TRBV19 and TRBJ2-5, is DGGITQSPKYLFRKEGQNVTLSCEQNLNHDAMYWYRQDPGQGLRLIYYSQIVNDFQKGDIAEGYSVSREKKESFPLTVTSAQKNPTAFYLCASRPLPQRGAKETQYFGPGTRLLVL.

This chain connects TRBV5-4 to TRBJ2-1, with D uncertain. Germline V lookup: CDR1 SGHNT, CDR2 YYREEE (reference sequence). V was shortened by 0 bases and J by 9 bases, with 7 bases between the two germline ends. CDR3 length: 12 residues. The CDR3 DNA follows: TGTGCCAGCAGCTTGGAAAGGTTTGAGCAGTTCTTC. Translated: CASSLERFEQFF.

The chain combines TRBV9 with TRBJ2-5; 7 bases align to TRBD1. CDR1 and CDR2 (germline): SGDLS, YYNGEE. The CDR3 consists of 16 residues. Trimming cost V 0 bases and J 3 bases; bases outside gene matches: 8. For the CDR3, the DNA is TGTGCCAGCAGCGTAGCAACAGGGGCCGTAAAAGAGACCCAGTACTTC. It specifies CASSVATGAVKETQYF.

The chain links TRBV5-1 to TRBJ2-7, with 7 bases that match TRBD2. With V trimmed by 5 bases and J by 7 bases, 3 bases remained unmatched. CDR3 length: 11 residues. Germline V CDR1 and CDR2: SGHRS, YFSETQ. Here the CDR3 reads CASRWEGEQYF. The CDR3 DNA reads as TGCGCCAGCAGGTGGGAGGGTGAGCAGTACTTC.

This clonotype was counted only a few times. CDR3 protein: CSATTGYGTDTQYF. The CDR3 nucleotides read TGCAGTGCAACTACAGGGTACGGCACAGATACGCAGTATTTT. The chain links TRBV20-1 to TRBJ2-3; perhaps TRBD1 as D (6 bases). V lost 6 bases, J lost 1 base, and 14 bases lay in between. The CDR3 runs 14 residues. Germline loops: CDR1 DFQATT, CDR2 SNEGSKA (reference sequence).

The genes are TRBV5-6 and TRBJ1-1; D ambiguous. The CDR3 has 18 residues. Germline V gene lookup returns CDR1 SGHDT and CDR2 YYEEEE. V lost 2 bases and J lost 1, with 21 bases in between. This CDR3 is CASSLILLEATGNTEAFF. In DNA form, the CDR3 reads TGTGCCAGCAGCTTAATTTTGCTGGAGGCCACGGGGAACACTGAAGCTTTCTTT.